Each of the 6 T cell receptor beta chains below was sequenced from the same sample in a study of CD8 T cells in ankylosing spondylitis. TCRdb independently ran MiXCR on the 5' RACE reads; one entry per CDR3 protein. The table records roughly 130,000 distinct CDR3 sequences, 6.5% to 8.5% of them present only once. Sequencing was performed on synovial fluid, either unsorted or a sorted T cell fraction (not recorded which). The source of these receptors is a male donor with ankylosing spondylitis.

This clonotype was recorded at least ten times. CDR3 sequence reads: CASSLFQGAGETQYF. The CDR3 nucleotides read TGTGCCAGCAGCTTATTTCAGGGGGCAGGGGAGACCCAGTACTTC. The genes are TRBV7-2 and TRBJ2-5; 8 bases match TRBD1. This CDR3 spans 15 amino acids. V lost 2 bases and J lost 5; bases outside the gene matches: 7. Germline CDR1 SGHTA, CDR2 FQGNSA.

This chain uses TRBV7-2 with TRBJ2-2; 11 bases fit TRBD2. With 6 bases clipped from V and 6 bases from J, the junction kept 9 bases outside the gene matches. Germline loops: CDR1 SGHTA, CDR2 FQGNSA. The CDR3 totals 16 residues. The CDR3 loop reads CASRPTSGRGAGELFF. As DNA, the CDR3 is TGTGCCAGCAGGCCTACTAGCGGGAGAGGGGCCGGGGAGCTGTTTTTT.

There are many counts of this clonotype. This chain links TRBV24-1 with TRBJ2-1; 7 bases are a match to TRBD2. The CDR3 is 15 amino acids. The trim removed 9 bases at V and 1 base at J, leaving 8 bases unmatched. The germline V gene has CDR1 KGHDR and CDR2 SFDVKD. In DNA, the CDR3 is TGTGCCACCGCCTTCGGTAGCGGGTCCTACAATGAGCAGTTCTTC. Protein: CATAFGSGSYNEQFF.

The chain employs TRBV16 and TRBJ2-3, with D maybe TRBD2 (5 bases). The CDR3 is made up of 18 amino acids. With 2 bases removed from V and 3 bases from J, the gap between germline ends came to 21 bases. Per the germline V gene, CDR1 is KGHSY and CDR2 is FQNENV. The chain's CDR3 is CASSQGRPSSGRTDTQYF. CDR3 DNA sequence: TGTGCCAGCAGCCAAGGGAGACCTTCTAGTGGGAGAACAGATACGCAGTATTTT.

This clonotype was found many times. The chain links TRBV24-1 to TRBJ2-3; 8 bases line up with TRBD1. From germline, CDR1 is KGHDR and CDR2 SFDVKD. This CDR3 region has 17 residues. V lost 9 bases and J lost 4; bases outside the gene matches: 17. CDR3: CATVPSPDRVVADTQYF. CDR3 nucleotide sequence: TGTGCCACCGTACCCAGCCCGGACAGGGTTGTAGCAGATACGCAGTATTTT.

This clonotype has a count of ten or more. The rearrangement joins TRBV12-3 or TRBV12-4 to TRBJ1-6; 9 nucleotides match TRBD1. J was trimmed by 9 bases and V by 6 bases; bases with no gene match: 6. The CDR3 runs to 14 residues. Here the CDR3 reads CASSPGQGGSPLHF. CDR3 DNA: TGTGCCAGCAGCCCGGGACAGGGAGGTTCACCCCTCCACTTT.